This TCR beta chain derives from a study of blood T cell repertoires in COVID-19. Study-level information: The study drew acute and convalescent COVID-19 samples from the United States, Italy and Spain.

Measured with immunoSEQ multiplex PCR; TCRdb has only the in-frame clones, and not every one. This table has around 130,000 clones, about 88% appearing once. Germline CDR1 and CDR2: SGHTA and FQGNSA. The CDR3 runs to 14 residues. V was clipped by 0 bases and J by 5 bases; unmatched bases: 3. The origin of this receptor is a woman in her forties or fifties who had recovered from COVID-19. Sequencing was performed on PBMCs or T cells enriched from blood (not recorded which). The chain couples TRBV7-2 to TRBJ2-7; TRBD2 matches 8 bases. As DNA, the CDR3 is TGTGCCAGCAGCTTAGCAGCGGGGGACCACGAGCAGTACTTC. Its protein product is CASSLAAGDHEQYF.